These 30 T cell receptor beta chains share one sample of origin, sequenced in a study of T cells in Graves' hyperthyroidism and ophthalmopathy. RNA transcripts yielded amplified TCR beta CDR3 regions. HTBI primers were employed in a first-round RT-PCR of the TCR CDR3. TCRdb reprocessed the multiplex PCR reads with MiXCR, giving one entry per CDR3 protein. The profile covers 300,000 or so distinct CDR3 sequences, with roughly 15% appearing a single time and roughly 33% taken by the ten largest. What was sequenced was blood. Every receptor here comes from a man in his thirties or forties with Graves' hyperthyroidism.

This clonotype was counted between two and nine times. The rearrangement links TRBV7-8 to TRBJ2-5; 8 bases are a match to TRBD2. With V trimmed by 0 bases and J by 5 bases, 11 bases remained unmatched. The CDR3 sequence is 17 residues long. The germline gives CDR1 SGHVS, CDR2 FQNEAQ. Here the CDR3 reads CASSLAQVAGYGETQYF. The CDR3 DNA follows: TGTGCCAGCAGCTTAGCGCAGGTAGCGGGATACGGGGAGACCCAGTACTTC.

The chain has TRBV20-1 and TRBJ1-4; TRBD1 agrees at 7 bases. This CDR3 comprises 16 residues. Germline V gene sequence: CDR1 DFQATT, CDR2 SNEGSKA (reference sequence). J gave up 0 bases and V 3 bases, and 7 bases lay outside the gene matches. The CDR3 spells CSARRGLYATNEKLFF. The DNA of the CDR3 is TGCAGTGCTAGGAGGGGGCTCTATGCAACTAATGAAAAACTGTTTTTT.

Concerning this clonotype: Germline is not matched at one junction end, which may reflect a read error. The J gene is TRBJ2-5, the V gene TRBV5-6; 7 bases map to TRBD1. The CDR3 spans 14 residues. Germline V gives CDR1 SGHDT, CDR2 YYEEEE. CDR3: CASSLDWSGGPRDF. CDR3 nucleotide sequence: TGTGCCAGCAGCTTGGACTGGTCAGGGGGACCTCGAGACTTC.

This clonotype was seen only a few times. This rearrangement joins TRBV27 to TRBJ2-3; D perhaps matches TRBD2 (6 bases). Trimming removed 11 bases at V and 3 bases at J, with 12 bases between. CDR1 and CDR2 (germline): MNHEY, SMNVEV (reference sequence). The CDR3 length is 12 residues. The CDR3: CASGVATDTQYF. The DNA for the CDR3 is TGTGCCTCGGGAGTTGCAACAGATACGCAGTATTTT.

This clonotype was detected many times. This chain connects TRBV5-6 to TRBJ2-7, with D perhaps matching TRBD1 (5 bases). Deletions cut 2 bases from V and 3 bases from J, with 6 bases between. CDR1 is SGHDT, CDR2 YYEEEE, per germline. The CDR3 is 12 residues long. CDR3 nucleotides: TGTGCCAGCAGCTTTGGACACTACGAGCAGTACTTC. Translated, it gives CASSFGHYEQYF.

In the case of this clonotype: A much larger clonotype is one base distant, so this may be a read error. V and J are TRBV27 and TRBJ2-3, with D perhaps matching TRBD2 (7 bases). From germline, CDR1 is MNHEY and CDR2 SMNVEV (reference sequence). The CDR3 has 15 amino acids. CDR3 residues: CTSSPGASGTDTQYF. The CDR3 nucleotides are TGTACCAGCAGCCCGGGGGCTAGCGGTACAGATACGCAGTATTTT.

The genes are TRBV6-1 and TRBJ1-5; weak D call: TRBD1 (5 bases). The CDR3 spans 15 residues. V gave up 6 bases and J gave up 4 bases, with 16 bases separating them. Germline V CDR1 and CDR2: MNHNS, SASEGT. CDR3 in DNA: TGTGCCAGCAGCCTCTTCTGGGACGGTAATCAGCCCCAGCATTTT. Residues: CASSLFWDGNQPQHF.

This clonotype appeared many times. The chain is built from TRBV20-1 and TRBJ2-1; 8 bases match TRBD2. V lost 5 bases to trimming and J lost 3 bases; unmatched junction nucleotides: 3. The CDR3 extends over 13 amino acids. The germline V gene has CDR1 DFQATT and CDR2 SNEGSKA (reference sequence). In DNA form, the CDR3 reads TGCAGTGCTTGGACTAGCAGCTACAATGAGCAGTTCTTC. This translates into CSAWTSSYNEQFF.

The chain couples TRBV4-2 to TRBJ2-7; a possible D gene is TRBD2 (6 bases). CDR1 LGHNA and CDR2 YNFKEQ come from the germline V gene. This CDR3 has 15 residues. V was shortened by 0 bases and J by 0 bases, with 9 bases between the two germline ends. The CDR3 loop is CASSQEGGTSYEQYF. CDR3 DNA sequence: TGTGCCAGCAGCCAAGAGGGCGGGACCTCCTACGAGCAGTACTTC.

In its sample, this clonotype was seen many times. V usage is TRBV12-3 or TRBV12-4 and J usage is TRBJ1-1, with TRBD1 as a possible D gene (5 bases). The ends were cut back, 2 bases at V and 6 bases at J, with 10 bases in the middle. The CDR3 totals 13 residues. CDR3 region: CASSLSGRAEAFF. As DNA, the CDR3 is TGTGCCAGCAGTTTATCAGGGAGGGCTGAAGCTTTCTTT.

This clonotype occurred many times. J is TRBJ2-1 and V is TRBV7-2; D may be TRBD2 (6 bases). This CDR3 is built from 15 residues. Trimming pared 3 bases from V and 10 bases from J, leaving 19 bases between. From germline, CDR1 is SGHTA and CDR2 FQGNSA. The CDR3 sequence: CASSLVPRESKEQFF. The CDR3 DNA sequence: TGTGCCAGCAGCTTGGTGCCCCGGGAGTCGAAGGAGCAGTTCTTC. Complete variable domain (other parts from reference TRBV7-2 and TRBJ2-1): GAGVSQSPSNKVTEKGKDVELRCDPISGHTALYWYRQSLGQGLEFLIYFQGNSAPDKSGLPSDRFSAERTGGSVSTLTIQRTQQEDSAVYLCASSLVPRESKEQFFGPGTRLTVL.

This clonotype was recorded at least ten times. This rearrangement joins TRBV18 to TRBJ2-7; a possible D gene is TRBD1 (5 bases). Per germline, CDR1 KGHSH and CDR2 LQKENI. The CDR3 is 12 amino acids. Between the trimmed V and J ends, which lost 6 bases and 2 bases, there was a span of 8 bases. This chain's CDR3 is CASSVDTYEQYF. The CDR3 DNA is TGTGCCAGCTCCGTGGACACCTACGAGCAGTACTTC.

This chain joins TRBV4-1 and TRBJ2-1; D gene uncertain. The germline V and J ends were trimmed by 4 bases and 9 bases, with 22 bases remaining between them. This CDR3 has 16 residues. Germline V gene sequence: CDR1 MGHRA, CDR2 YSYEKL. The CDR3: CASSPRRLVPFGEQFF. The CDR3 DNA follows: TGCGCCAGCAGCCCGCGAAGGCTAGTACCCTTCGGTGAGCAGTTCTTC.

This clonotype has a count of ten or more. The chain joins TRBV28 to TRBJ1-5; possibly TRBD1 for D (6 bases). The V end lost 8 bases, the J end lost 2 bases, and 10 bases lay between the germline ends. Per germline, CDR1 MDHEN and CDR2 SYDVKM. The CDR3 totals 13 residues. The CDR3 is CASESGGNQPQHF. CDR3 DNA sequence: TGTGCCAGCGAATCAGGGGGCAATCAGCCCCAGCATTTT.

The rearrangement links TRBV18 to TRBJ2-5; D uncertain. Trimming pared 2 bases from V and 3 bases from J, leaving 13 bases between. Germline CDR1 reads KGHSH; CDR2 reads LQKENI. This CDR3 is 15 amino acids long. The CDR3 DNA is TGTGCCAGCTCACCAATAAGGCAGCCTGAAGAGACCCAGTACTTC. Amino acid sequence: CASSPIRQPEETQYF.

This clonotype was counted at least ten times. The V and J genes are TRBV12-3 or TRBV12-4 and TRBJ2-1, with 7 bases identical to TRBD2. CDR3 length equals 15 residues. V shed 4 bases, J shed 3 bases, and the junction held 6 bases outside the gene matches. The CDR3 region is CASSYGLADYNEQFF. CDR3 DNA sequence: TGTGCCAGCAGTTACGGTCTAGCGGACTACAATGAGCAGTTCTTC.

This clonotype was recorded many times. The chain joins TRBV5-1 to TRBJ1-1, with D perhaps TRBD1 (6 bases). From germline, CDR1 is SGHRS and CDR2 YFSETQ. The V gene lost 2 bases and the J gene lost 2 bases, with 16 bases spanning the gap. The CDR3 runs 16 residues. CDR3 protein: CASSLTTGTQNTEAFF. The CDR3 region has the DNA TGCGCCAGCAGCTTAACCACCGGGACACAAAACACTGAAGCTTTCTTT.

The chain carries TRBV20-1 and TRBJ2-6; TRBD1 is a possible D gene (6 bases). Trimming stripped 5 bases from V and 1 base from J, with 9 bases between. CDR1 is DFQATT, CDR2 SNEGSKA, per germline (reference sequence). The CDR3 is 14 residues long. CDR3 sequence: CSAPDSSGANVLTF. The CDR3 DNA is TGCAGTGCTCCGGACAGTTCTGGGGCCAACGTCCTGACTTTC.

This clonotype came up a few times. The V gene is TRBV27, the J gene TRBJ2-7; D could derive from TRBD1 or TRBD2 (5 bases each). Trimming removed 5 bases from V and 2 bases from J, with 13 bases in between. Germline loops: CDR1 MNHEY, CDR2 SMNVEV (reference sequence). The CDR3 totals 14 residues. The CDR3 protein is CASSLRDGTYEQYF. In DNA, the CDR3 is TGTGCCAGCAGTCTCCGGGACGGGACCTACGAGCAGTACTTC.

The CDR3 coding sequence is TGTGCCTGGAGTAACCATTTCCCCGGGGGGCCCACTGAAGCTTTCTTT. It specifies CAWSNHFPGGPTEAFF. The J gene is TRBJ1-1, the V gene TRBV30, with TRBD1 as a possible D gene (6 bases). The CDR3 loop spans 16 amino acids. Trimming took off 2 bases at V and 4 bases at J, with 20 bases between the two ends. Germline assignment: CDR1 GTSNPN and CDR2 SVGIG (reference sequence).

Many counts were recorded for this clonotype. V usage is TRBV2 and J usage is TRBJ2-1; 9 bases map to TRBD2. This CDR3 is 14 amino acids long. Per the germline V gene, CDR1 is SNHLY and CDR2 is FYNNEI. The ends lost 5 bases at V and 9 bases at J; junction bases unmatched: 8. CDR3 DNA sequence: TGTGCCAGCAGTAAGTCTAGCGGGATCGGTGAGCAGTTCTTC. Protein: CASSKSSGIGEQFF.

There are many counts of this clonotype. The chain has TRBV28 and TRBJ1-5; 7 nucleotides match TRBD1. Germline-derived CDR1 and CDR2 are MDHEN and SYDVKM. CDR3 size: 15 residues. V dropped 5 bases and J dropped 4; count of bases not matched to a gene: 8. CDR3 loop: CASSLIDRENQPQHF. CDR3 sequence (DNA): TGTGCCAGCAGTCTGATCGACAGGGAGAATCAGCCCCAGCATTTT.

This clonotype was detected ten times or more. The gene calls are TRBV7-9 and TRBJ2-7; 7 bases line up with TRBD1. The CDR3 loop spans 14 amino acids. CDR1 SEHNR and CDR2 FQNEAQ come from the germline V gene (reference sequence). V dropped 5 bases and J dropped 4; count of bases not matched to a gene: 8. CDR3 in amino acids: CASSPQGQLYEQYF. The CDR3 region has the DNA TGTGCCAGCAGCCCGCAGGGACAGCTTTACGAGCAGTACTTC.

The rearrangement links TRBV29-1 to TRBJ2-5; D is possibly TRBD1 (6 bases). CDR1 and CDR2 (germline): SQVTM, ANQGSEA. V lost 6 bases and J 4 bases, leaving 15 bases between the germline ends. This CDR3 spans 13 amino acids. CDR3 amino acids: CSVGRGRGETQYF. DNA of the CDR3: TGCAGCGTGGGGCGCGGCAGGGGAGAGACCCAGTACTTC. Combining the CDR3 with reference TRBV29-1 and TRBJ2-5 gives the whole variable domain SAVISQKPSRDICQRGTSLTIQCQVDSQVTMMFWYRQQPGQSLTLIATANQGSEATYESGFVIDKFPISRPNLTFSTLTVSNMSPEDSSIYLCSVGRGRGETQYFGPGTRLLVL.

The genes are TRBV29-1 and TRBJ1-1, with a weak D call TRBD1 (5 bases). V lost 4 bases to trimming and J lost 2 bases, with 17 bases between them. Germline CDR1 SQVTM, CDR2 ANQGSEA. CDR3 length: 15 residues. The CDR3 is CSVGGGGGLNTEAFF. CDR3 nucleotides: TGCAGCGTTGGGGGGGGGGGGGGTCTAAACACTGAAGCTTTCTTT.

This clonotype appeared a few times. The gene calls are TRBV29-1 and TRBJ1-2; D is possibly TRBD1 (6 bases). V was pared by 6 bases and J by 4 bases, with 18 bases between. Germline-derived CDR1 and CDR2 are SQVTM and ANQGSEA. The CDR3 is 14 residues long. DNA for the CDR3: TGCAGCGTAAATGAGGGGGGTAATTTCTATGGCTACACCTTC. Its protein product is CSVNEGGNFYGYTF.

This clonotype was detected many times. This sequence joins TRBV6-1 and TRBJ2-5; 8 positions agree with TRBD2. V gave up 6 bases and J gave up 10 bases; unmatched junction bases: 10. The CDR3 loop spans 13 amino acids. CDR1 MNHNS and CDR2 SASEGT come from the germline V gene. CDR3 loop: CASSRDAGRVQYF. CDR3 nucleotides: TGTGCCAGCAGCCGGGACGCCGGGAGGGTCCAGTACTTC.

This clonotype has just a few counts. The rearrangement uses TRBV6-1 and TRBJ1-2, with 7 bases identical to TRBD1. V lost 5 bases to trimming and J lost 4 bases; unmatched junction nucleotides: 4. The CDR3 totals 13 residues. Per germline, CDR1 MNHNS and CDR2 SASEGT. CDR3 sequence: CASSQGQLYGYTF. CDR3 coding DNA: TGTGCCAGCAGTCAGGGACAGCTCTATGGCTACACCTTC.

This clonotype occurred a few times. The rearrangement uses TRBV4-1 and TRBJ1-1; unclear D gene. CDR1 and CDR2 from the germline V gene are MGHRA and YSYEKL. With 4 bases removed from V and 1 base from J, the gap between germline ends came to 10 bases. The length of the CDR3 is 14 residues. The chain's CDR3 is CASSRMTENTEAFF. Here the CDR3 DNA reads TGCGCCAGCAGCCGCATGACTGAGAACACTGAAGCTTTCTTT.

Ten or more counts support this clonotype. This rearrangement joins TRBV11-3 to TRBJ1-5; D not certain. CDR1 is SGHNT and CDR2 is YENEEA in the germline V gene. V lost 2 bases, J lost 0 bases, and 17 bases lay in between. The CDR3 length is 18 residues. In DNA, the CDR3 is TGTGCCAGCAGCTTATTCCGCGGGAAGAGTATTAGCAATCAGCCCCAGCATTTT. Protein product: CASSLFRGKSISNQPQHF.